This T cell receptor (beta chain) was profiled in a study of blood T cell repertoires in COVID-19. Study overall: Researchers got acute and convalescent COVID-19 samples from the United States, Italy and Spain.

Authors' processing steps: Estimation of nucleated cell counts was performed using reference gene primer amplification. Clones were sequenced by immunoSEQ multiplex PCR, and TCRdb holds only the in-frame ones, with some missing. V, J and clone size were drawn from that table, and D and trimming were deduced from the DNA. The sample holds 250,000 or so clones, approximately 80% seen once. V lost 7 bases to trimming and J lost 0 bases, with 19 bases between them. Germline assignment: CDR1 MDHEN and CDR2 SYDVKM. The CDR3 is made up of 16 amino acids. The TCR sequence derives from a man in his sixties with acute or convalescent COVID-19. The chain couples TRBV28 to TRBJ2-7, with D maybe TRBD2 (6 bases). Sequencing was performed on peripheral blood. The CDR3 spells CASTSAPGVSSYEQYF. CDR3 coding DNA: TGTGCCAGCACCAGCGCCCCGGGGGTTTCCTCCTACGAGCAGTACTTC.